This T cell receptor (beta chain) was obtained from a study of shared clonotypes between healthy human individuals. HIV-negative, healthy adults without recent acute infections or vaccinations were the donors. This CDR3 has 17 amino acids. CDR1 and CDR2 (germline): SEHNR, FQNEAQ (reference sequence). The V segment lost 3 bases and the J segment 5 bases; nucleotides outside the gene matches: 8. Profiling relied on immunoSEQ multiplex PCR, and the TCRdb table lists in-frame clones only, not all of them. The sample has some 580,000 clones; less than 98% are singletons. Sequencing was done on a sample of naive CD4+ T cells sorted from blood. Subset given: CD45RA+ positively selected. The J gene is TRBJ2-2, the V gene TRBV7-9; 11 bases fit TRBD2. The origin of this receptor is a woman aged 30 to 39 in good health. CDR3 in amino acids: CASSFNSGRAGTGELFF. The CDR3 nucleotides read TGTGCCAGCAGCTTCAATAGCGGGAGGGCCGGTACCGGGGAGCTGTTTTTT.